One and the same sample provided the 23 T cell receptor beta chains below, sequenced in a study of neurological immune-mediated disorders. TCRdb re-derived calls from the 5' RACE reads in MiXCR, one entry per CDR3 protein. The sample holds 65,000 to 90,000 distinct CDR3 sequences, 3.2% seen once. Source material: PBMCs. The source of these receptors is a woman in her fifties or sixties with multiple sclerosis.

With regard to this clonotype: Compared with germline, one end of the junction differs, possibly owing to a read error. The rearrangement uses TRBV5-4 and TRBJ2-3, with a weak D call TRBD1 (5 bases). CDR1 is SGHNT and CDR2 is YYREEE in the germline V gene (reference sequence). This CDR3 is built from 15 residues. CDR3 nucleotide sequence: TGTGCCAACAGCATGACAGCTCAATACACAGATACGCAGTATTTT. Translating gives CANSMTAQYTDTQYF.

This clonotype was counted ten times or more. V is TRBV10-1 and J is TRBJ2-1, with 9 positions matching TRBD2. After removal of 2 bases from V and 9 bases from J, the junction contained 2 bases not matched to a gene. Per the germline V gene, CDR1 is WNHNN and CDR2 is SYGVQD (reference sequence). The CDR3 is made up of 13 amino acids. CDR3: CASSETSGPEQFF. CDR3 nucleotides: TGCGCCAGCAGTGAGACTAGCGGGCCTGAGCAGTTCTTC.

This clonotype has more than one count but fewer than ten. This rearrangement joins TRBV19 to TRBJ1-1; the D is unclear. CDR3 size: 16 residues. V was shortened by 11 bases and J by 0 bases, with 22 bases between the two germline ends. The germline CDR1 and CDR2 sequences are LNHDA and SQIVND (reference sequence). This CDR3 reads CAGYGQALIMNTEAFF. In DNA, the CDR3 is TGTGCCGGTTACGGGCAGGCGCTCATCATGAACACTGAAGCTTTCTTT.

In this sample, this clonotype turned up many times. V is TRBV29-1 and J is TRBJ1-1; D possibly corresponds to TRBD1 (6 bases). The germline V gene encodes CDR1 SQVTM and CDR2 ANQGSEA. This CDR3 is built from 13 residues. Trimming took off 5 bases at V and 3 bases at J, with 13 bases between the two ends. CDR3 bases: TGCAGCGTTTGTCAGGGGAGGGACACTGAAGCTTTCTTT. It yields the protein CSVCQGRDTEAFF.

This clonotype was seen ten or more times. CDR3: CASSWEVNTEAFF. Here the CDR3 DNA reads TGTGCCAGCTCTTGGGAGGTGAACACTGAAGCTTTCTTT. This chain links TRBV2 with TRBJ1-1, with D hard to call. The CDR3 consists of 13 residues. Germline-derived CDR1 and CDR2 are SNHLY and FYNNEI. V was pared by 8 bases and J by 0 bases, with 10 bases between.

This clonotype has ten or more counts. The chain employs TRBV7-3 and TRBJ2-7; a weak D match, TRBD1 (6 bases). Germline lookup yields CDR1 SGHTA and CDR2 FQGTGA. The V end was cut by 2 bases, the J end by 11 bases, with 16 bases between. The length of the CDR3 is 13 residues. In DNA form, the CDR3 reads TGTGCCAGCAGCTTAGAACCGGGACATAAGGAGTACTTC. Its translation is CASSLEPGHKEYF.

The gene calls are TRBV2 and TRBJ1-1; D is possibly TRBD1 (5 bases). The CDR3 covers 12 residues. Trimming stripped 7 bases from V and 2 bases from J, with 8 bases between. Germline CDR1 and CDR2: SNHLY and FYNNEI. The CDR3 here is CASKDSNTEAFF. DNA of the CDR3: TGTGCCAGCAAAGACAGTAACACTGAAGCTTTCTTT. Using reference TRBV2 and TRBJ1-1 for the parts outside the CDR3, the full variable domain is EPEVTQTPSHQVTQMGQEVILRCVPISNHLYFYWYRQILGQKVEFLVSFYNNEISEKSEIFDDQFSVERPDGSNFTLKIRSTKLEDSAMYFCASKDSNTEAFFGQGTRLTVV.

This clonotype was recorded many times. The chain links TRBV5-1 to TRBJ2-3; 9 bases align to TRBD1. The CDR3 sequence is 16 residues long. V lost 0 bases to trimming and J lost 2 bases; unmatched junction nucleotides: 4. Germline CDR1 and CDR2: SGHRS and YFSETQ. This CDR3 reads CASSLETGGNTDTQYF. The CDR3 DNA reads TGCGCCAGCAGCTTGGAGACAGGGGGAAACACAGATACGCAGTATTTT.

This clonotype occurred many times. The chain carries TRBV12-3 or TRBV12-4 and TRBJ1-1; possibly TRBD1 for D (5 bases). Trimming stripped 1 base from V and 0 bases from J, with 15 bases between. This CDR3 comprises 17 residues. CDR3 in amino acids: CASSLEVGADMNTEAFF. In DNA form, the CDR3 reads TGTGCCAGCAGTTTAGAGGTAGGGGCGGACATGAACACTGAAGCTTTCTTT.

Many counts were recorded for this clonotype. The chain links TRBV20-1 to TRBJ2-5; 7 bases line up with TRBD2. The CDR3 has 18 residues. J gave up 5 bases and V 5 bases, and 23 bases lay outside the gene matches. Per the germline V gene, CDR1 is DFQATT and CDR2 is SNEGSKA (reference sequence). DNA for the CDR3: TGCAGTGCTGCGACAGATGGGGTAGCGGGTTTCGTTATGGAGACCCAGTACTTC. It is translated as CSAATDGVAGFVMETQYF.

This clonotype was detected ten times or more. This chain links TRBV25-1 with TRBJ2-1; 8 positions match TRBD1. Germline V gives CDR1 MGHDK, CDR2 SYGVNS. Trimming removed 5 bases from V and 8 bases from J; junction bases left unmatched: 14. The length of the CDR3 is 16 residues. The CDR3 sequence: CASSILGTGRSDEQFF. The CDR3 DNA reads as TGTGCCAGCAGTATCCTCGGGACAGGCCGATCCGATGAGCAGTTCTTC.

The table lists this clonotype with many counts. This rearrangement joins TRBV3-1 to TRBJ1-1, with D perhaps matching TRBD1 (5 bases). This CDR3 region has 16 residues. Trimming stripped 0 bases from V and 1 base from J, with 12 bases between. Germline assignment: CDR1 LGHDT and CDR2 YNNKEL (reference sequence). Here the CDR3 DNA reads TGTGCCAGCAGCCAAGATGGTAGGGACTGGAACACTGAAGCTTTCTTT. Its protein product is CASSQDGRDWNTEAFF.

This clonotype was detected ten times or more. This chain connects TRBV5-1 to TRBJ1-1, with 7 nucleotides matching TRBD1. The CDR3 is 14 amino acids. Germline V lookup: CDR1 SGHRS, CDR2 YFSETQ. V shed 4 bases, J shed 4 bases, and the junction held 7 bases outside the gene matches. The CDR3 DNA sequence: TGCGCCAGCAGCGGGATGACAGGGAGCACTGAAGCTTTCTTT. The encoded protein is CASSGMTGSTEAFF.

This clonotype was detected many times. The rearrangement joins TRBV10-3 to TRBJ2-1; D gene unclear. The V gene's germline CDR1 is ENHRY and CDR2 SYGVKD. The CDR3 is 12 amino acids. Trimming pared 6 bases from V and 6 bases from J, leaving 9 bases between. The CDR3 loop is CAIRRMSNEQFF. CDR3 coding DNA: TGTGCCATCAGGAGGATGAGCAATGAGCAGTTCTTC.

This clonotype has ten or more counts. This rearrangement joins TRBV5-1 to TRBJ2-3; D perhaps matches TRBD2 (6 bases). There are 15 residues in the CDR3. Trimming left V 0 bases short and J 4 bases short, with 12 bases between. The germline V gene encodes CDR1 SGHRS and CDR2 YFSETQ. The CDR3 region is CASSLDVGGADTQYF. The DNA of the CDR3 is TGCGCCAGCAGCTTGGATGTAGGAGGGGCAGATACGCAGTATTTT.

This clonotype was counted many times. This rearrangement joins TRBV4-3 to TRBJ1-1; 11 bases line up with TRBD1. V lost 1 base and J lost 4; bases outside the gene matches: 5. The CDR3 length is 16 residues. Germline-derived CDR1 and CDR2 are LGHNA and YSLEER. Here the CDR3 reads CASSQAAGTGGTEAFF. The CDR3 nucleotides are TGCGCCAGCAGCCAAGCCGCCGGGACAGGGGGCACTGAAGCTTTCTTT.

This clonotype has at least ten counts. This chain links TRBV15 with TRBJ2-1, with 14 bases lining up with TRBD2. Germline V gives CDR1 LNHNV, CDR2 YYDKDF (reference sequence). The CDR3 is 15 amino acids. The ends lost 5 bases at V and 9 bases at J; junction bases unmatched: 6. CDR3 DNA: TGTGCCACCAGCTGGGGACTAGCGGGAGATCCTGAGCAGTTCTTC. This codes for CATSWGLAGDPEQFF.

This clonotype was seen many times. The chain links TRBV7-2 to TRBJ2-7; 8 nucleotides line up with TRBD2. V was clipped by 0 bases and J by 4 bases; unmatched bases: 5. The CDR3 consists of 15 residues. The germline CDR1 and CDR2 sequences are SGHTA and FQGNSA. In DNA form, the CDR3 reads TGTGCCAGCAGCTTAGCCCCAGCGGGGGAATACGAGCAGTACGTC. Translation: CASSLAPAGEYEQYV.

This clonotype was seen at least ten times. J is TRBJ1-1 and V is TRBV28; TRBD1 agrees at 8 bases. CDR1 and CDR2 (germline): MDHEN, SYDVKM. This CDR3 is built from 16 residues. The V segment lost 5 bases and the J segment 4 bases; nucleotides outside the gene matches: 12. In DNA, the CDR3 is TGTGCCAGCAGTCCTAACAGGGGGGGTTTCGGCACTGAAGCTTTCTTT. Its translation: CASSPNRGGFGTEAFF.

This clonotype was seen at least ten times. The chain combines TRBV11-2 with TRBJ2-1; possibly TRBD1 or TRBD2 for D (6 bases each). This CDR3 is 16 amino acids long. V dropped 5 bases and J dropped 0 bases, with 14 bases sitting between them. Looked up from germline, CDR1 is SGHAT and CDR2 is FQNNGV. CDR3 nucleotide sequence: TGTGCCAGCAGCCCCGTTCGGGGGCCCTCCTACAATGAGCAGTTCTTC. This sequence encodes CASSPVRGPSYNEQFF.

This clonotype was detected many times. This chain connects TRBV6-1 to TRBJ1-4; 9 bases map to TRBD1. This CDR3 has 14 residues. J gave up 10 bases and V 6 bases, and 9 bases lay outside the gene matches. Germline V gene sequence: CDR1 MNHNS, CDR2 SASEGT. The CDR3 DNA follows: TGTGCCAGCAGATCCGGGACAGGGAGGACAAAACTGTTTTTT. This translates into CASRSGTGRTKLFF.

In its sample, this clonotype was seen many times. J is TRBJ1-2 and V is TRBV29-1; a possible D gene is TRBD1 (6 bases). The ends were cut back, 3 bases at V and 5 bases at J, with 10 bases in the middle. Germline lookup yields CDR1 SQVTM and CDR2 ANQGSEA. The CDR3 length is 12 residues. The CDR3 loop is CSVDTGRYGYTF. The CDR3 DNA follows: TGCAGCGTTGACACAGGGAGGTATGGCTACACCTTC. Full variable domain (missing parts from reference TRBV29-1 and TRBJ1-2): SAVISQKPSRDICQRGTSLTIQCQVDSQVTMMFWYRQQPGQSLTLIATANQGSEATYESGFVIDKFPISRPNLTFSTLTVSNMSPEDSSIYLCSVDTGRYGYTFGSGTRLTVV.

This clonotype was picked up many times. The CDR3 bases are TGTGCCAGCAGTTTCGGACTAAATTACAATGAGCAGTTCTTC. It is translated as CASSFGLNYNEQFF. The chain uses TRBV6-5 and TRBJ2-1; maybe TRBD2 (6 bases). The CDR3 has 14 amino acids. V was trimmed by 4 bases and J by 4 bases, leaving 11 bases between them. Looked up from germline, CDR1 is MNHEY and CDR2 is SVGAGI.